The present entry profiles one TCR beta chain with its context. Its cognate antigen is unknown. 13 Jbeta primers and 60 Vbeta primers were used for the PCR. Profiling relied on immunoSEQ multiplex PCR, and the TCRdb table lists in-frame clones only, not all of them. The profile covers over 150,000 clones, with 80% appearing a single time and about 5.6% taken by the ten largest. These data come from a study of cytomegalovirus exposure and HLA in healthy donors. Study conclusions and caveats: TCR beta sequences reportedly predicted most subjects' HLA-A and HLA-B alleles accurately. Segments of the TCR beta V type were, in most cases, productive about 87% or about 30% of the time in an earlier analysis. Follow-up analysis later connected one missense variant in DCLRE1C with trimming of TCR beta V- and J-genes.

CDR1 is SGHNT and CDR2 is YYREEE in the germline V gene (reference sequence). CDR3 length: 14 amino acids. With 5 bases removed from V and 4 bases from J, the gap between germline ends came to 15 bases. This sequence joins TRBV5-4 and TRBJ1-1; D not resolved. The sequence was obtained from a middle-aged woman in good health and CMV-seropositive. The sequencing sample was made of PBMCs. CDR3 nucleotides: TGTGCCAGCAGGCGGTTCGGGGAGGGCACTGAAGCTTTCTTT. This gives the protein CASRRFGEGTEAFF.